This T cell receptor beta chain was sequenced for a study of CD8 T cells in Susac syndrome. Comments on this clonotype: Its target is unknown.

After extraction with the RNeasy kit, roughly 0.45 to 1 ug of the RNA was reverse transcribed using random hexamers. Amplification of TCR beta CDR3 used immunoSEQ multiplex PCR across 54 Vbeta and 13 Jbeta. TCRdb reprocessed the immunoSEQ multiplex PCR reads via MiXCR and lists one record per CDR3 protein. The sample records roughly 160,000 distinct CDR3 sequences, more than 95% being singletons. Germline loops: CDR1 SQVTM, CDR2 ANQGSEA. Losses at the gene ends were 6 bases for V and 0 bases for J; bases not matched to a gene: 5. This CDR3 has 14 amino acids. Study-wide results and caveats: Acknowledgment was made by the study that its TCR sequencing and HLA analysis involved a relatively small number of individuals. There was no clonal expansion in the CD4+ T cell repertoires of Susac syndrome.

Sequencing of TCR beta was carried out in blood CD8+ and CD4+ T cells. This sequence joins TRBV29-1 and TRBJ2-7, with 10 bases lining up with TRBD1. The material sequenced was CD4+ T cells from PBMCs. This receptor was identified in a human donor with Susac syndrome. CDR3 coding DNA: TGCAGCGTAAAACGACAGGGGGCCTCCTACGAGCAGTACTTC. It is translated as CSVKRQGASYEQYF.